This T cell receptor beta chain derives from a study of shared clonotypes between healthy human individuals. Study information: CD4 naive cells filled three plates per donor, CD4 memory three, CD8 naive two and CD8 memory one.

Cells designated naive CD8 were CD45RO-negative and were positively selected for CCR7, with terminally differentiated effector memory CD45RA+ cells excluded. The study, taken as a whole, reports: Memory subsets had estimated richness that was generally smaller than that of naive subsets. An anticipated effect of sequencing depth on clonotype sharing among donors was recognized.

With regard to this clone: Its target is not known.

Genomic DNA per cell subset filled all wells of several immunoSEQ plates. TCRdb's table, derived via immunoSEQ multiplex PCR, lists solely in-frame clones and lacks some. This table holds approximately 2,200,000 clones, 90% to 95% found once. The germline CDR1 and CDR2 sequences are SGHRS and YFSETQ. The ends lost 0 bases at V and 4 bases at J; junction bases unmatched: 5. The CDR3 covers 15 residues. The rearrangement links TRBV5-1 to TRBJ2-7; 9 positions agree with TRBD1. The clonotype originates from a man aged 18 to 35 in good health. Some clones in this sample may be carry-over from other donors' samples. Specimen: naive CD8+ T cells from PBMCs. The CDR3 loop is CASSLVRDRVYEQYF. The CDR3 DNA reads TGCGCCAGCAGCTTGGTCAGGGACAGGGTGTACGAGCAGTACTTC.